This T cell receptor (beta chain) was identified in a study of CD4 T cells in relation to SARS-CoV-2 and coronaviruses. Notes on this clone: The antigen is not known.

Study findings and constraints: Samples before the pandemic and after infection were not matched within any donor. The cross-reactivity analysis covered only spike protein, not other viral proteins.

Repertoires were generated with immunoSEQ multiplex PCR, while TCRdb's copy carries only in-frame clones and drops some. The sample yields about 29,000 clones, around 78% seen once. Germline CDR1 and CDR2: SEHNR and FQNEAQ (reference sequence). Germline trimming cut 5 bases from V and 5 bases from J; bases unmatched to any gene: 14. This CDR3 is built from 19 residues. Unexposed donor CD4+ T cells date from 2011-2018, before the COVID-19 pandemic. CD4+ T cells were isolated from the cells after nine to eleven days of culture. Cultures held under 2.5 million PBMCs per well with 8.5 to 10 IU/ml IL-2. This sequence originates from a human donor in good health. This rearrangement joins TRBV7-9 to TRBJ2-5, with 16 bases lining up with TRBD2. Sequencing was done on a sample of CD4+ T cells from PBMCs, cultured in vitro. The CDR3 here is CASSPGLAGGPDISETQYF. CDR3 in DNA: TGTGCCAGCAGCCCGGGACTAGCGGGAGGGCCAGATATTTCGGAGACCCAGTACTTC.